This T cell receptor (beta chain) appears in the sequencing data of a study of T cell responses to AZD1222 COVID-19 vaccine. Study results and caveats: There were mostly white British donors and more females than males, and clonal diversity was possibly underestimated. Among spike-specific TCRs, nearly half reportedly target unmutated variant regions.

Second-dose recipients at about 4 or about 12 weeks were treated as one pooled group. Regarding this clone: The antigen is not known.

Here immunoSEQ multiplex PCR was the method, and the copy in TCRdb shows in-frame clones only, minus some. The sample lists 100,000 to 150,000 clones; more than 90% were seen once. This specimen consisted of peripheral blood, obtained 28 days after the second AZD1222 dose. This TCR was sampled from an adult who received the AZD1222 COVID-19 vaccine.

CDR3 loop: CASSKTGETYEQYF. CDR3 bases: TGTGCCAGCAGTAAGACCGGGGAAACCTACGAGCAGTACTTC. This chain uses TRBV2 with TRBJ2-7; TRBD2 is a possible D gene (5 bases). CDR1 and CDR2 from the germline V gene are SNHLY and FYNNEI. The CDR3 has 14 residues. The V and J ends lost 5 bases and 2 bases respectively, with 13 bases between them.